A selection of T cell receptor beta chains follows, all from one sample in a study of T cell repertoires in cytomegalovirus infection. MiXCR, run by TCRdb on the reads, gives a single entry per CDR3 protein. Of about 830,000 distinct CDR3 sequences listed, about 31% are singletons. The antigens of these receptors remain unknown. Sample: cultured CD8+ T cells from PBMCs, taken from culture after CMV antigen stimulation. The receptors here all came from a human donor in good health (CMV status not recorded). Some clones in this sample may be carry-over from other donors' samples. CDR3s include the opening cysteine and the closing phenylalanine or tryptophan. The D gene is left open where the match is weak. The size of a clone is reported for some rows only, either as once, few or many, or as a class for expanded clones.

.,.,TRBV7-9,TRBJ1-3,CASSPAEENARNTIYF,TGTGCCAGCAGCCCTGCAGAGGAGAACGCGAGAAACACCATATATTTT
few,.,TRBV20-1,TRBJ2-2,CSARDEDSFTGELFF,TGCAGTGCTAGAGATGAGGACAGCTTCACCGGGGAGCTGTTTTTT
many,.,TRBV7-9,TRBJ1-1,CASSNYPGSGVAMNTEAFF,TGTGCCAGCAGCAACTATCCGGGATCCGGTGTGGCGATGAACACTGAAGCTTTCTTT
.,.,TRBV4-1,TRBJ2-7,CTSAVAGSYEQYF,TGCACCAGCGCGGTGGCAGGGAGCTACGAGCAGTACTTC
.,.,TRBV6-6,TRBJ1-5,CASSYGQPIANQPQHF,TGTGCCAGCAGTTATGGGCAGCCCATAGCCAATCAGCCCCAGCATTTT
many,.,TRBV7-8,TRBJ2-1,CASSSGRPGSHNEQFF,TGTGCCAGCAGCTCAGGTCGGCCAGGCAGTCACAATGAGCAGTTCTTC
few,.,TRBV6-5,TRBJ2-3,CASSYTGTHTDTQYF,TGTGCCAGCAGTTACACGGGGACCCACACAGATACGCAGTATTTT
many,TRBD2,TRBV7-6,TRBJ2-1,CASSFVAGGPGEQFF,TGTGCCAGCAGCTTCGTAGCGGGGGGGCCTGGTGAGCAGTTCTTC
few,TRBD1,TRBV9,TRBJ1-4,CASTKTGEDEKLFF,TGTGCCAGCACCAAGACAGGGGAAGACGAAAAACTGTTTTTT
many,.,TRBV7-2,TRBJ1-3,CASSSSTGTRRNTIYF,TGTGCCAGCAGCTCATCGACCGGGACCCGTCGAAACACCATATATTTT
few,TRBD1,TRBV5-5,TRBJ2-1,CASSLSDRDTYNEQFF,TGTGCCAGCAGCTTATCTGACAGGGATACTTACAATGAGCAGTTCTTC
.,.,TRBV28,TRBJ1-1,CASSIHRRNTEAFF,TGTGCCAGCAGTATTCACAGGAGGAACACTGAAGCTTTCTTT
once,.,TRBV18,TRBJ1-5,CASSPSRLTDSNQPQHF,TGTGCCAGCTCACCTAGCAGGTTGACTGATAGCAATCAGCCCCAGCATTTT
few,TRBD1,TRBV7-9,TRBJ1-2,CASSLANPDRDYGYTF,TGTGCCAGCAGCCTAGCCAATCCGGACAGGGACTATGGCTACACCTTC
many,TRBD1,TRBV12-3/TRBV12-4,TRBJ1-3,CASGAGTGRWGNTIYF,TGTGCCAGCGGCGCCGGGACAGGTCGGTGGGGAAACACCATATATTTT
.,.,TRBV7-9,TRBJ1-2,CASTEHIGQSGYTF,TGTGCCAGCACCGAACACATTGGACAGTCGGGCTACACCTTC
.,.,TRBV7-2,TRBJ1-6,CASSQEGSSPLHF,TGTGCCAGCAGCCAGGAAGGGAGTTCACCCCTCCACTTT
.,.,TRBV2,TRBJ2-3,CASRVSGSTDTQYF,TGTGCCAGCAGAGTTAGCGGAAGCACAGATACGCAGTATTTT
few,.,TRBV12-5,TRBJ1-1,CASGFFLPSPPQSNTEAFF,TGTGCTAGTGGTTTTTTTCTCCCCAGCCCCCCACAGTCGAACACTGAAGCTTTCTTT
.,.,TRBV6-5,TRBJ1-2,CASSYSPLALYGYTF,TGTGCCAGCAGTTACTCCCCATTGGCCCTCTATGGCTACACCTTC
few,.,TRBV19,TRBJ2-1,CASSIIVWTPGPYNEQFF,TGTGCCAGTAGTATAATTGTCTGGACCCCAGGCCCCTACAATGAGCAGTTCTTC
.,.,TRBV12-3/TRBV12-4,TRBJ1-4,CASSERQSINEKLFF,TGTGCCAGCAGTGAAAGACAGTCTATTAATGAAAAACTGTTTTTT
.,.,TRBV14,TRBJ1-1,CASITKGEAFF,TGTGCCAGCATCACAAAGGGTGAAGCTTTCTTT
few,TRBD1,TRBV4-1,TRBJ2-1,CASSQEGTVGEQFF,TGCGCCAGCAGCCAAGAGGGGACAGTCGGTGAGCAGTTCTTC
.,.,TRBV10-2,TRBJ2-5,CASSSSTSQETQYF,TGCGCCAGCAGCTCTAGCACATCCCAAGAGACCCAGTACTTC
few,.,TRBV27,TRBJ2-5,CASSFLGQETQYF,TGTGCCAGCAGTTTTTTGGGGCAAGAGACCCAGTACTTC
few,.,TRBV11-2,TRBJ1-6,CASSLVPDSPLHF,TGTGCCAGCAGCTTAGTTCCTGATTCACCCCTCCACTTT
.,.,TRBV10-2,TRBJ1-5,CASSESVRGQPQHF,TGCGCCAGCAGTGAGTCGGTAAGGGGTCAGCCCCAGCATTTT
.,.,TRBV4-3,TRBJ2-1,CASSQDRRGHVEQFF,TGCGCCAGCAGCCAAGATAGACGGGGCCATGTTGAGCAGTTCTTC
few,.,TRBV27,TRBJ1-6,CASSGFYNSPLHF,TGTGCCAGCTCAGGGTTCTATAATTCACCCCTCCACTTT
many,.,TRBV7-2,TRBJ1-1,CASSLARGAVDTEAFF,TGTGCCAGCAGCTTAGCCCGGGGGGCGGTGGACACTGAAGCTTTCTTT
few,.,TRBV2,TRBJ2-1,CASSELGMGYNEQFF,TGTGCCAGCAGTGAATTGGGGATGGGGTACAATGAGCAGTTCTTC
.,.,TRBV19,TRBJ1-1,CASSIEGHTEAFF,TGTGCCAGTAGTATAGAAGGGCACACTGAAGCTTTCTTT
.,.,TRBV11-1,TRBJ1-2,CASSFIPPTTSGYTF,TGTGCCAGCAGCTTTATTCCACCCACGACGAGTGGCTACACCTTC
.,.,TRBV12-3/TRBV12-4,TRBJ1-2,CASLGEGLNYGYTF,TGTGCCAGCCTGGGCGAGGGGTTGAACTATGGCTACACCTTC
.,.,TRBV4-3,TRBJ2-2,CASSQGVGETGELFF,TGCGCCAGCAGCCAAGGGGTGGGGGAAACCGGGGAGCTGTTTTTT
.,.,TRBV13,TRBJ1-1,CASSLEEFEAFF,TGTGCCAGCAGCTTAGAGGAATTTGAAGCTTTCTTT
.,.,TRBV6-6,TRBJ1-6,CASSHEGFSLHF,TGTGCCAGCAGTCACGAGGGGTTTTCCCTCCACTTT
many,TRBD2,TRBV12-3/TRBV12-4,TRBJ2-3,CASSHSGAADTQYF,TGTGCCAGCAGCCATAGCGGGGCGGCAGATACGCAGTATTTT
few,.,TRBV7-9,TRBJ2-3,CASSLAGHLTDTQYF,TGTGCCAGCAGCTTGGCGGGACACTTGACAGATACGCAGTATTTT
once,.,TRBV6-2/TRBV6-3,TRBJ2-2,CASNTLTGLNIGELFF,TGTGCCAGCAATACCCTAACAGGCTTGAACATCGGGGAGCTGTTTTTT
.,TRBD1,TRBV20-1,TRBJ1-1,CSAPRDRGPTEAFF,TGCAGTGCTCCCAGGGACAGGGGTCCCACTGAAGCTTTCTTT
many,.,TRBV25-1,TRBJ1-4,CASSARPHDIWAREEKLFF,TGTGCCAGCAGTGCACGACCCCACGACATATGGGCCCGGGAGGAAAAACTGTTTTTT
.,TRBD2,TRBV6-6,TRBJ2-1,CASSPHRGGSYNEQFF,TGTGCCAGCAGCCCCCACCGGGGGGGCTCCTACAATGAGCAGTTCTTC
many,.,TRBV7-6,TRBJ1-4,CASTDFNEKLFF,TGTGCCAGCACCGATTTTAATGAAAAACTGTTTTTT
.,TRBD2,TRBV7-9,TRBJ2-5,CASGPAGGQETQYF,TGTGCCTCAGGCCCAGCGGGGGGCCAAGAGACCCAGTACTTC
many,TRBD1,TRBV12-3/TRBV12-4,TRBJ2-5,CASSFGTGSRETQYF,TGTGCCAGCAGTTTTGGGACAGGCAGTCGTGAGACCCAGTACTTC
.,TRBD1,TRBV7-6,TRBJ1-1,CASSLADRGNTEAFF,TGTGCCAGCAGCTTAGCTGACAGGGGGAACACTGAAGCTTTCTTT
few,TRBD1,TRBV20-1,TRBJ1-6,CSAPIYDRAIYNSPLHF,TGCAGTGCTCCCATCTATGACAGGGCAATCTATAATTCACCCCTCCACTTT
.,.,TRBV7-6,TRBJ1-1,CASSLDPGTEAFF,TGTGCCAGCAGCTTAGATCCGGGCACTGAAGCTTTCTTT
.,.,TRBV5-3,TRBJ1-1,CARRPGVGTEAFF,TGTGCCAGAAGACCCGGGGTTGGCACTGAAGCTTTCTTT
.,.,TRBV14,TRBJ1-1,CASSQDGVPHREAFF,TGTGCCAGCAGCCAAGATGGGGTTCCCCATAGGGAAGCTTTCTTT
many,.,TRBV7-2,TRBJ1-1,CASSQRTGTLISEAFF,TGTGCCAGCAGCCAGCGGACGGGCACCTTAATCTCTGAAGCTTTCTTT
.,.,TRBV23-1,TRBJ2-7,CASSQSPHEQYF,TGCGCCAGCAGTCAATCGCCCCACGAGCAGTACTTC
.,.,TRBV6-1,TRBJ1-5,CASRHRDSNQPQHF,TGTGCCAGCAGACACAGGGATAGCAATCAGCCCCAGCATTTT
few,TRBD1,TRBV7-2,TRBJ2-1,CATTRDSNEQFF,TGTGCCACCACCCGGGACAGCAATGAGCAGTTCTTC
.,.,TRBV2,TRBJ1-1,CASRGAGTVNTEAFF,TGTGCCAGCAGGGGGGCCGGGACGGTGAACACTGAAGCTTTCTTT
.,.,TRBV19,TRBJ1-4,CASTPGGEEKLFF,TGTGCCAGTACCCCGGGGGGTGAGGAAAAACTGTTTTTT
.,.,TRBV27,TRBJ2-1,CASSFDSHNEQFF,TGTGCCAGCAGTTTCGACAGTCACAATGAGCAGTTCTTC
.,TRBD1,TRBV2,TRBJ2-7,CASSDDRVKDEQYF,TGTGCCAGCAGTGACGACAGGGTGAAGGACGAGCAGTACTTC